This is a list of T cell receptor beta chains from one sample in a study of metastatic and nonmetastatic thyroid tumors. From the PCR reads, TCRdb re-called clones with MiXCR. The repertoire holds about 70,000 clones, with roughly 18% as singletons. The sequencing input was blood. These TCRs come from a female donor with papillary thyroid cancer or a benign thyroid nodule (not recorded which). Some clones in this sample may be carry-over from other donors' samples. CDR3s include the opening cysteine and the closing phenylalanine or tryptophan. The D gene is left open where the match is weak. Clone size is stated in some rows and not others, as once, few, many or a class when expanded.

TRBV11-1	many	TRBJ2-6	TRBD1	TGTGCCAGCAGGCGCCGGACAGGGGGATCTGGGGCCAACGTCCTGACTTTC	CASRRRTGGSGANVLTF
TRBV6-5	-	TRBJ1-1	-	TGTGCCAGCAGTTTGCGGGGCGGCACTGAAGCTTTCTTT	CASSLRGGTEAFF
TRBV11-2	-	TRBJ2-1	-	TGTGCCAGCAGCTTAGGGTTTCAGTCACAAAATGAGCAGTTCTTC	CASSLGFQSQNEQFF
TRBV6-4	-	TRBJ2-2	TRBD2	TGTGCCAGCGCCGTAGGGACTAGCGAGAACACCGGGGAGCTGTTTTTT	CASAVGTSENTGELFF
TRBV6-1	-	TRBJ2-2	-	TGTGCCAGCAGTGACTGGGGCCGGAACACCGGGGAGCTGTTTTTT	CASSDWGRNTGELFF
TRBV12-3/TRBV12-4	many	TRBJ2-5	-	TGTGCCAGCAGCCGTACAGGGCCGACCCAGTACTTC	CASSRTGPTQYF
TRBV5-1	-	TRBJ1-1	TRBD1	TGCGCCAGCAGCTACCAGGACAGGGGAGAAGCTTTCTTT	CASSYQDRGEAFF
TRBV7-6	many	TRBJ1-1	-	TGTGCCAGCAGCTTGGGCAGGGCGATGAACACTGAAGCTTTCTTT	CASSLGRAMNTEAFF
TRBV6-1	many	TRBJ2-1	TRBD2	TGTGCCAGCGGACGGCTAGCGGGATCCTACAATGAGCAGTTCTTC	CASGRLAGSYNEQFF
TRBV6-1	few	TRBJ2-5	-	TGTGCCAGCAGCGGACGGCTAAAAGAGACCCAGTACTTC	CASSGRLKETQYF
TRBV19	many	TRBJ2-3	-	TGTGCCAGTAGTACTAGCTCCACGCAGTATTTT	CASSTSSTQYF
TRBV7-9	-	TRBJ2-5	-	TGTGCCAGCCGCCGCGGGGGCGGAGAGACCCAGTACTTC	CASRRGGGETQYF
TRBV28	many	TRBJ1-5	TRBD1	TGTGCCAGCAGTCCTAGGGGGACAGGCAATCAGCCCCAGCATTTT	CASSPRGTGNQPQHF
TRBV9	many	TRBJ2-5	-	TGTGCCAGCAGCACCGGGACACCCCGGGAGACCCAGTACTTC	CASSTGTPRETQYF
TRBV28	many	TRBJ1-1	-	TGTGCCAGCAGTTCGCCTACGACAGTGAACACTGAAGCTTTCTTT	CASSSPTTVNTEAFF
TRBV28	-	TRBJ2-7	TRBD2	TGTGCCAGCAGTTTGGGAGGGGTCGGCTTCTACGAGCAGTACTTC	CASSLGGVGFYEQYF
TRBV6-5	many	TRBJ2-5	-	TGTGCCAGCAGTTACTCCCCCCCCACTAGCAGCCCGGAGACCCAGTACTTC	CASSYSPPTSSPETQYF
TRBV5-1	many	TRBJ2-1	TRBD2	TGCGCCAGCAGCTTCTCGGTAGCGGGAGACAATGAGCAGTTCTTC	CASSFSVAGDNEQFF
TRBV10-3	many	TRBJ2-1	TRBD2	TGTGCCACCCACGAGTCACTAGCGGGAGAGCGGAATGAGCAGTTCTTC	CATHESLAGERNEQFF
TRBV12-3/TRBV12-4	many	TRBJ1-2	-	TGTGCCAGCAATCCAGGTCCCTATAGCTATGGCTACACCTTC	CASNPGPYSYGYTF
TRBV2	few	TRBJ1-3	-	TGTGCCAGCAGTGACACAGGGTTCGGAAACACCATATATTTT	CASSDTGFGNTIYF
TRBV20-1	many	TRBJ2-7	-	TGCAGTGCTTCTGGCAGCCTTCAAAGGGGCTCCTACGAGCAGTACTTC	CSASGSLQRGSYEQYF
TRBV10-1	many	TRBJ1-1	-	TGCGCCAGCAGAAAGACTATGAACACTGAAGCTTTCTTT	CASRKTMNTEAFF
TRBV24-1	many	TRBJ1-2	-	TGTGCCACCAGTGATTTGCAGGGTTCCCGGGTCTTC	CATSDLQGSRVF
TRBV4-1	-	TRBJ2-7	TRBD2	TGCGCCAGCAGCCTGAACGCCGGGACTAGTCTGGAAGAGCAGTACTTC	CASSLNAGTSLEEQYF
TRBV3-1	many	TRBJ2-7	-	TGTGCCAGCAGCCGTTTCGACGAGGCTTCTGAGCAGTACTTC	CASSRFDEASEQYF
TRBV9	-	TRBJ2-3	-	TGTGCCAGCAGCGTAGGAAACACAGATACGCAGTATTTT	CASSVGNTDTQYF
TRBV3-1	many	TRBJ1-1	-	TGTGCCAGCAGCCCAATAATGAACACTGAAGCTTTCTTT	CASSPIMNTEAFF
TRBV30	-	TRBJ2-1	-	TGTGCCTGGGGTTTCAATGAGCAGTTCTTC	CAWGFNEQFF
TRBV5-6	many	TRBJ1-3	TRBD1	TGTGCCAGCAGCTCAGGACAGGGACTAAGTGGAAACACCATATATTTT	CASSSGQGLSGNTIYF
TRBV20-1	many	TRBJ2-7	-	TGCAGTGCTAGCCCCGGACGGAGCTTAGGGGGGGAGCAGTACTTC	CSASPGRSLGGEQYF
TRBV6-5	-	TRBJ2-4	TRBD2	TGTGCCAGCAGTTCCACAGGGGCGGGAGGGAACATTCAGTACTTC	CASSSTGAGGNIQYF
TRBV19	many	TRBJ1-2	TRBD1	TGTGCCAGTAACCCGGGACAGGGAGACTATGGCTACACCTTC	CASNPGQGDYGYTF
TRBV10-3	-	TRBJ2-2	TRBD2	TGTGCCATCAGTGTAGCGGGGGGACGAAAACTCACCGGGGAGCTGTTTTTT	CAISVAGGRKLTGELFF
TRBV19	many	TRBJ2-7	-	TGTGCCAGTAGTATAGGCCCGGGGGCAGGATACGAGCAGTACTTC	CASSIGPGAGYEQYF
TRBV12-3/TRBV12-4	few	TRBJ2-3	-	TGTGCCAGCAGAGAAGTGTGGGCGCGTGATACGCAGTATTTT	CASREVWARDTQYF
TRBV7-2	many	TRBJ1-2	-	TGTGCCAGCAGCTTTGAACCGGATTCTATTTATGGCTACACCTTC	CASSFEPDSIYGYTF
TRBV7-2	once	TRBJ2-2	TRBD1	TGTGCCAGCAAACCGACAGGGCCCGGGGAGCTGTTTTTT	CASKPTGPGELFF
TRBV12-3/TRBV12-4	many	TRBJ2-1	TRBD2	TGTGCCAGCAGTTTAGAGGCTAGCGGATACAATGAGCAGTTCTTC	CASSLEASGYNEQFF
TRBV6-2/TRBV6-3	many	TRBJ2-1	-	TGTGCCAGCAGTTACTCGATGGGCTTTAGTTGGGAGCAGTTCTTC	CASSYSMGFSWEQFF
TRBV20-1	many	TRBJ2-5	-	TGCAGCCCTAATTGGTCCTGGGGGACGGAGACCCAGTACTTC	CSPNWSWGTETQYF
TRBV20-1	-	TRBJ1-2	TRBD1	TGCAGTGCTAGAGTTGCTAGTTTTGGGGACAGGGCGAATTTTAACTATGGCTACACCTTC	CSARVASFGDRANFNYGYTF
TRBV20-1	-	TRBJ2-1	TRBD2	TGCAGTGCTAGCCCCCGACGAGGTACTAGCGATGAGCAGTTCTTC	CSASPRRGTSDEQFF
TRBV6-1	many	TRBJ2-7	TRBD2	TGTGCCAGCAGTTGGCTAGCGGGAGTAGAGGCCTACGAGCAGTACTTC	CASSWLAGVEAYEQYF
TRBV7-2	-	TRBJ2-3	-	TGTGCCAGCAGCTTTCACCCTAGAGCAGATACGCAGTATTTT	CASSFHPRADTQYF
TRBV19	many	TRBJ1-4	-	TGTGCCAGTAGTAGCTTGGGACGTGCAACTAATGAAAAACTGTTTTTT	CASSSLGRATNEKLFF
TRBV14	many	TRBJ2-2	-	TGTGCCAGCAGCCAAGGTGGCGGGGAGCTGTTTTTT	CASSQGGGELFF